The subject of this entry is one T cell receptor (beta chain). What it recognizes is unknown. Sequencing used immunoSEQ multiplex PCR; TCRdb keeps in-frame clones, though not all of them. The table includes about 120,000 clones, around nine tenths detected once. These data originate in a study of cytomegalovirus exposure and HLA in healthy donors. Study-wide findings and caveats: Researchers reported that three CMV-associated chains were confirmed in vitro as CMV antigen-specific. Some TCR beta chains (around 180 of them) were listed as cytomegalovirus-associated.

Separate from the roughly 670-subject first cohort, the roughly 120-subject validation cohort was the one that the donors belonged to. The TCR comes from a woman aged 18 to 35 in good health and CMV-seropositive. The sample consisted of PBMCs.

The CDR3 DNA sequence: TGTGCCATCAGTGATAGCGGGGTGCTCCTACAGACCCAGTACTTC. It yields the protein CAISDSGVLLQTQYF. V and J are TRBV10-3 and TRBJ2-5; 8 bases are a match to TRBD2. The CDR3 runs to 15 residues. V lost 3 bases, J lost 6 bases, and 9 bases stayed unmatched. CDR1 ENHRY and CDR2 SYGVKD come from the germline V gene.